This T cell receptor (beta chain) originates from a study of control samples from healthy donors and cancer patients. The CDR3 consists of 15 residues. CDR1 and CDR2 from the germline V gene are GTSNPN and SVGIG (reference sequence). Trimming shortened V by 5 bases and J by 3 bases, and 20 bases separated the two germline ends. Sequencing used immunoSEQ multiplex PCR; TCRdb keeps in-frame clones, though not all of them. Of 150,000 to 200,000 clones listed, 90% to 95% were seen once; the top ten hold about 1.5%. The chain couples TRBV30 to TRBJ2-7, with D hard to call. Sample: blood. This TCR was recovered from a man between 18 and 35 years old in good health. The CDR3 DNA sequence: TGTGCCTGGTTACCGAACCCCGGGCCAAGCTACGAGCAGTACTTC. The encoded protein is CAWLPNPGPSYEQYF.